This T cell receptor beta chain was identified during a study of blood T cell repertoires in COVID-19. Study-wide context: The cDNA or gDNA used as material had been derived from T cells, B-cell-depleted T cells, or PBMCs.

In the source study's methods: Amplification with reference gene primers provided the estimates of nucleated cell counts. Data came from immunoSEQ multiplex PCR; TCRdb stores just in-frame clones and leaves some out. V, J and clone size reflect that table, while D and trimming were determined from the DNA. The sample has hundreds of thousands of clones; approximately 86% are singletons. The CDR3 runs 19 residues. Sample: peripheral blood. J is TRBJ1-5 and V is TRBV21-1. TRBV21-1 is assigned pseudogene status. This clonotype was obtained from a man aged 55 to 70 who had recovered from COVID-19. The CDR3 loop is CASSKDGDPHHHSNQPQHF. CDR3 bases: TGTGCCAGCAGCAAAGACGGGGATCCCCACCACCATAGCAATCAGCCCCAGCATTTT.